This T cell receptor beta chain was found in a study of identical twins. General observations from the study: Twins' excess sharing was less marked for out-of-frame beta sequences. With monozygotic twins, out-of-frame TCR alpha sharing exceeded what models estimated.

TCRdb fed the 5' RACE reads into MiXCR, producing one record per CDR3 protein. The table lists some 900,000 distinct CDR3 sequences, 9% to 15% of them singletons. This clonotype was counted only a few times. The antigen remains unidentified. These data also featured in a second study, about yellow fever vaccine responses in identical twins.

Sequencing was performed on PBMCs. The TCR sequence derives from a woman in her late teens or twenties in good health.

The CDR3 loop is CASSIASGVGELFF. CDR3 coding DNA: TGTGCCAGTAGTATAGCATCTGGGGTCGGGGAGCTGTTTTTT. V gene TRBV19 combines with J gene TRBJ2-2; D ambiguous. The CDR3 contains 14 residues. Trimming shortened V by 1 base and J by 7 bases, and 10 bases separated the two germline ends. CDR1 is LNHDA, CDR2 SQIVND, per germline (reference sequence).